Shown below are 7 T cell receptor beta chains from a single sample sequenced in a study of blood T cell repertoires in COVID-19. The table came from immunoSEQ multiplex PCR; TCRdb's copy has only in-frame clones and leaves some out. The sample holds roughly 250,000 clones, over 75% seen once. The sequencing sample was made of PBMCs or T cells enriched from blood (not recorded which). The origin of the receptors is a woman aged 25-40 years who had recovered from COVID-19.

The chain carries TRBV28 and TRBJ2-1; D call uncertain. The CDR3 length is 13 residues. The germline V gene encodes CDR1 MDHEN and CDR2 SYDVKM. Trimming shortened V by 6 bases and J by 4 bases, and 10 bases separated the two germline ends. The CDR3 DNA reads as TGTGCCAGCAGGGAGCCCGGTTACAATGAGCAGTTCTTC. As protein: CASREPGYNEQFF.

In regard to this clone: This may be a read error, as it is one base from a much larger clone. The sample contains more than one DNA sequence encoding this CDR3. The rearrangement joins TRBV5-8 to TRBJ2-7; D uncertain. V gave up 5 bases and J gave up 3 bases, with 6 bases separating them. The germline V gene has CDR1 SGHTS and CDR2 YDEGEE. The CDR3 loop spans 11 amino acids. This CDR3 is CASSFNYEQYF. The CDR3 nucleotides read TGTGCCAGCAGTTTCAACTACGAGCAGTACTTC.

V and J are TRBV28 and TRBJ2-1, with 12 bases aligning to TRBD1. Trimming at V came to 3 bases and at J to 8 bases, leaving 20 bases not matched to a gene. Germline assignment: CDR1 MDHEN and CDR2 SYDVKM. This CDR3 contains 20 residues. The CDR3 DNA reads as TGTGCCAGCAGTTTTCCAAGGGATACCGGGACAGGGGGCGAAAAGGATGAGCAGTTCTTC. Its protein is CASSFPRDTGTGGEKDEQFF.

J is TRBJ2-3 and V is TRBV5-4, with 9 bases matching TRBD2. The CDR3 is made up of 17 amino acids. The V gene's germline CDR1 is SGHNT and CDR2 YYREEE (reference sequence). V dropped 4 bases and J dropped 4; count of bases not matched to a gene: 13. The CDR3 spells CASSHLVGLAPADTQYF. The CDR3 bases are TGTGCCAGCAGCCACCTGGTGGGACTAGCTCCCGCAGATACGCAGTATTTT.

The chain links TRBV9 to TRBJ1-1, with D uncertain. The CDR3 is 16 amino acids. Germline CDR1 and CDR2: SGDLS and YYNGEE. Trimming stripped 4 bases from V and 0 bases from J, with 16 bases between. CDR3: CASSTLGRRVNTEAFF. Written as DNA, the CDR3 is TGTGCCAGCAGCACCCTAGGGAGGCGGGTGAACACTGAAGCTTTCTTT.

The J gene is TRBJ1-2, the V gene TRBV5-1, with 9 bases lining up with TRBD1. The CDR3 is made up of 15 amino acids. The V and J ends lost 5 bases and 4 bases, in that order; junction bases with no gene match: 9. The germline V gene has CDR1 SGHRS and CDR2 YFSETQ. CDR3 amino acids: CASRPAQGASYGYTF. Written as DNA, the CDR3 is TGCGCCAGCAGACCTGCACAGGGGGCGTCCTATGGCTACACCTTC.

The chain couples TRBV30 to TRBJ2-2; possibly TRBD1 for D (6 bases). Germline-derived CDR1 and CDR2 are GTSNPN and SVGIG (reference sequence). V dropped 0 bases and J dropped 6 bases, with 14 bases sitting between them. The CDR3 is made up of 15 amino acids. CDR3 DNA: TGTGCCTGGAGTGTTGAATCCCACAGGGCCGGGGAGCTGTTTTTT. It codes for CAWSVESHRAGELFF.